This is a list of T cell receptor beta chains from one sample in a study of vaccination and CD4 T cells after COVID-19. These receptors have no identified antigens. Via MiXCR, TCRdb re-called the PCR reads, giving one row per CDR3 protein. The profile shows roughly 20,000 distinct CDR3 sequences, 50% to 70% of them singletons. The sample consisted of CD4+ T cells from blood, cultured in vitro, taken after SARS-CoV-2 vaccination. The source is a human donor who had recovered from COVID-19. Each CDR3 is given with its conserved first and last residue. A D gene is named only where the DNA matches it firmly. Not all rows give a size; the values are once, few, many and, for expanded clones, a class.

j_gene: TRBJ2-6
abundance: .
v_gene: TRBV10-3
d_gene: TRBD1
CDR3aa: CATRDSSSGANVLTF
CDR3nt: TGTGCCACAAGGGACAGCTCCTCTGGGGCCAACGTCCTGACTTTC

j_gene: TRBJ1-2
abundance: once
v_gene: TRBV6-1
d_gene: .
CDR3aa: CASSDRDRSGYTF
CDR3nt: TGTGCCAGCAGTGATAGAGACAGGTCTGGCTACACCTTC

j_gene: TRBJ1-2
abundance: .
v_gene: TRBV16
d_gene: .
CDR3aa: CASSQVRGYTF
CDR3nt: TGTGCCAGCAGCCAAGTACGCGGCTACACCTTC

j_gene: TRBJ2-7
abundance: .
v_gene: TRBV27
d_gene: .
CDR3aa: CASRTSSSYEQYF
CDR3nt: TGTGCCAGCAGGACGTCGAGCTCCTACGAGCAGTACTTC

j_gene: TRBJ1-5
abundance: few
v_gene: TRBV6-1
d_gene: .
CDR3aa: CASSAGSPNQPQHF
CDR3nt: TGTGCCAGCAGTGCGGGCAGCCCAAATCAGCCCCAGCATTTT

j_gene: TRBJ1-1
abundance: .
v_gene: TRBV20-1
d_gene: TRBD1
CDR3aa: CSALPGQRFSMNTEAFF
CDR3nt: TGCAGTGCCCTTCCGGGACAGCGCTTTTCAATGAACACTGAAGCTTTCTTT

j_gene: TRBJ1-2
abundance: few
v_gene: TRBV6-1
d_gene: .
CDR3aa: CASSPRGGAGYGYTF
CDR3nt: TGTGCCAGCAGCCCTAGAGGGGGGGCGGGCTATGGCTACACCTTC

j_gene: TRBJ1-5
abundance: .
v_gene: TRBV7-2
d_gene: .
CDR3aa: CASSFGRGWGQPQHF
CDR3nt: TGTGCCAGCAGCTTCGGCAGGGGATGGGGTCAGCCCCAGCATTTT

j_gene: TRBJ1-6
abundance: few
v_gene: TRBV5-4
d_gene: .
CDR3aa: CASSSQGKDSPLHF
CDR3nt: TGTGCCAGCAGCTCACAGGGAAAAGATTCACCCCTCCACTTT

j_gene: TRBJ1-2
abundance: few
v_gene: TRBV28
d_gene: TRBD1
CDR3aa: CASSLPNPGQGKDTF
CDR3nt: TGTGCCAGCAGTTTACCGAATCCGGGACAGGGGAAGGACACCTTC

j_gene: TRBJ1-4
abundance: .
v_gene: TRBV20-1
d_gene: .
CDR3aa: CSAVNATNEKLFF
CDR3nt: TGCAGTGCTGTAAATGCAACTAATGAAAAACTGTTTTTT

j_gene: TRBJ2-5
abundance: once
v_gene: TRBV24-1
d_gene: TRBD2
CDR3aa: CATSGGLAGTQETQYF
CDR3nt: TGTGCCACCAGTGGGGGACTAGCGGGGACCCAAGAGACCCAGTACTTC

j_gene: TRBJ1-1
abundance: .
v_gene: TRBV7-2
d_gene: TRBD1
CDR3aa: CASSLTGGRTEAFF
CDR3nt: TGTGCCAGCAGCTTAACAGGGGGTCGGACTGAAGCTTTCTTT

j_gene: TRBJ1-5
abundance: .
v_gene: TRBV2
d_gene: TRBD1
CDR3aa: CASREDRPNQPQHF
CDR3nt: TGTGCCAGCAGGGAGGACAGGCCCAATCAGCCCCAGCATTTT

j_gene: TRBJ1-5
abundance: .
v_gene: TRBV6-2/TRBV6-3
d_gene: .
CDR3aa: CAIRADASSNQPQHF
CDR3nt: TGTGCCATTCGTGCAGATGCTTCTAGCAATCAGCCCCAGCATTTT

j_gene: TRBJ2-3
abundance: once
v_gene: TRBV10-3
d_gene: .
CDR3aa: CAISGRGDTQYF
CDR3nt: TGTGCCATCAGTGGGAGAGGGGATACGCAGTATTTT

j_gene: TRBJ1-1
abundance: .
v_gene: TRBV4-1
d_gene: TRBD1
CDR3aa: CASSRQVSGTGMSEAFF
CDR3nt: TGCGCCAGCAGCCGACAAGTGTCCGGGACAGGGATGTCTGAAGCTTTCTTT

j_gene: TRBJ1-6
abundance: few
v_gene: TRBV27
d_gene: .
CDR3aa: CASRTTGSVASPLHF
CDR3nt: TGTGCCAGCAGGACGACGGGGAGTGTCGCTTCACCCCTCCACTTT

j_gene: TRBJ2-1
abundance: few
v_gene: TRBV6-5
d_gene: TRBD2
CDR3aa: CASSYRTSGRAVEQFF
CDR3nt: TGTGCCAGCAGTTACAGGACTAGCGGGAGGGCCGTCGAGCAGTTCTTC

j_gene: TRBJ1-6
abundance: .
v_gene: TRBV5-1
d_gene: .
CDR3aa: CASSLDGIGASGSPLHF
CDR3nt: TGCGCCAGCAGCTTGGATGGTATCGGGGCTTCGGGGTCACCCCTCCACTTT

j_gene: TRBJ1-1
abundance: .
v_gene: TRBV7-2
d_gene: .
CDR3aa: CASTPILSSNTEAFF
CDR3nt: TGTGCCAGCACCCCAATTTTAAGTTCGAACACTGAAGCTTTCTTT

j_gene: TRBJ2-7
abundance: once
v_gene: TRBV7-3
d_gene: TRBD2
CDR3aa: CASSLTGRDEQYF
CDR3nt: TGTGCCAGCAGCTTAACGGGGAGGGACGAGCAGTACTTC

j_gene: TRBJ1-6
abundance: .
v_gene: TRBV10-3
d_gene: .
CDR3aa: CAISETHDNSPLHF
CDR3nt: TGTGCCATCAGTGAGACACACGATAATTCACCCCTCCACTTT

j_gene: TRBJ1-5
abundance: .
v_gene: TRBV4-1
d_gene: TRBD1
CDR3aa: CASSHKAGQGPPQHF
CDR3nt: TGCGCCAGCAGCCATAAAGCGGGACAGGGGCCGCCCCAGCATTTT

j_gene: TRBJ2-5
abundance: .
v_gene: TRBV7-8
d_gene: TRBD2
CDR3aa: CASSALAGASETQYF
CDR3nt: TGTGCCAGCAGCGCACTAGCGGGAGCCTCGGAGACCCAGTACTTC

j_gene: TRBJ2-3
abundance: .
v_gene: TRBV6-2/TRBV6-3
d_gene: .
CDR3aa: CASSYPLDRSTDTQYF
CDR3nt: TGTGCCAGCAGTTACCCCCTGGACAGAAGCACAGATACGCAGTATTTT

j_gene: TRBJ2-2
abundance: .
v_gene: TRBV20-1
d_gene: .
CDR3aa: CSARDPSRANTGELFF
CDR3nt: TGCAGTGCTAGAGATCCTTCTAGGGCGAACACCGGGGAGCTGTTTTTT

j_gene: TRBJ2-7
abundance: .
v_gene: TRBV7-2
d_gene: .
CDR3aa: CASSLRERGEQYF
CDR3nt: TGTGCCAGCAGCTTACGGGAGAGGGGCGAGCAGTACTTC

j_gene: TRBJ1-2
abundance: .
v_gene: TRBV2
d_gene: .
CDR3aa: CASSVAGYGYTF
CDR3nt: TGTGCCAGCAGTGTCGCCGGCTATGGCTACACCTTC

j_gene: TRBJ1-1
abundance: .
v_gene: TRBV7-3
d_gene: .
CDR3aa: CASSPTANTEAFF
CDR3nt: TGTGCCAGCAGTCCTACAGCGAACACTGAAGCTTTCTTT

j_gene: TRBJ2-1
abundance: .
v_gene: TRBV2
d_gene: .
CDR3aa: CASSQPQGNEQFF
CDR3nt: TGTGCCAGCAGTCAACCTCAGGGAAATGAGCAGTTCTTC

j_gene: TRBJ2-6
abundance: .
v_gene: TRBV7-2
d_gene: .
CDR3aa: CASSLSVRHSGANVLTF
CDR3nt: TGTGCCAGCAGCTTAAGTGTCCGGCACTCTGGGGCCAACGTCCTGACTTTC

j_gene: TRBJ1-1
abundance: .
v_gene: TRBV20-1
d_gene: TRBD1
CDR3aa: CSARGWQGAAEAFF
CDR3nt: TGCAGTGCTAGAGGTTGGCAGGGGGCAGCTGAAGCTTTCTTT

j_gene: TRBJ1-1
abundance: few
v_gene: TRBV11-2
d_gene: .
CDR3aa: CASSRAGLDAFF
CDR3nt: TGTGCCAGCAGCAGGGCGGGGCTCGATGCTTTCTTT

j_gene: TRBJ2-3
abundance: .
v_gene: TRBV12-3/TRBV12-4
d_gene: TRBD1
CDR3aa: CASSPQDRGADTQYF
CDR3nt: TGTGCCAGCAGTCCTCAGGACAGGGGCGCAGATACGCAGTATTTT

j_gene: TRBJ1-5
abundance: .
v_gene: TRBV30
d_gene: .
CDR3aa: CAWSRDRGKPQHF
CDR3nt: TGTGCCTGGAGTCGGGACCGTGGGAAGCCCCAGCATTTT

j_gene: TRBJ1-1
abundance: .
v_gene: TRBV28
d_gene: .
CDR3aa: CASRYMNTEAFF
CDR3nt: TGTGCCAGCAGATACATGAACACTGAAGCTTTCTTT

j_gene: TRBJ1-1
abundance: few
v_gene: TRBV7-6
d_gene: .
CDR3aa: CASSPRLDGTSEAFF
CDR3nt: TGTGCCAGCAGCCCCCGCCTGGACGGGACATCCGAAGCTTTCTTT

j_gene: TRBJ2-7
abundance: few
v_gene: TRBV20-1
d_gene: TRBD2
CDR3aa: CSARDKASGTYEQYF
CDR3nt: TGCAGTGCTAGAGATAAGGCTAGCGGGACCTACGAGCAGTACTTC

j_gene: TRBJ1-1
abundance: .
v_gene: TRBV19
d_gene: .
CDR3aa: CASSIARGNTEAFF
CDR3nt: TGTGCCAGTAGTATAGCTCGGGGGAACACTGAAGCTTTCTTT

j_gene: TRBJ2-5
abundance: few
v_gene: TRBV15
d_gene: TRBD1
CDR3aa: CATSRVLGQGRETQYF
CDR3nt: TGTGCCACCAGCAGAGTCCTTGGACAGGGGCGCGAGACCCAGTACTTC

j_gene: TRBJ2-5
abundance: .
v_gene: TRBV6-1
d_gene: .
CDR3aa: CASNETPFSQETQYF
CDR3nt: TGTGCCAGCAACGAGACTCCCTTTTCCCAAGAGACCCAGTACTTC

j_gene: TRBJ2-5
abundance: .
v_gene: TRBV5-3
d_gene: TRBD2
CDR3aa: CASSSVASGTAETQYF
CDR3nt: TGTGCCAGCAGCTCGGTGGCTAGCGGGACGGCGGAGACCCAGTACTTC

j_gene: TRBJ2-5
abundance: .
v_gene: TRBV7-2
d_gene: .
CDR3aa: CASSLPEREPQYF
CDR3nt: TGTGCCAGCAGCTTACCCGAAAGGGAGCCCCAGTACTTC